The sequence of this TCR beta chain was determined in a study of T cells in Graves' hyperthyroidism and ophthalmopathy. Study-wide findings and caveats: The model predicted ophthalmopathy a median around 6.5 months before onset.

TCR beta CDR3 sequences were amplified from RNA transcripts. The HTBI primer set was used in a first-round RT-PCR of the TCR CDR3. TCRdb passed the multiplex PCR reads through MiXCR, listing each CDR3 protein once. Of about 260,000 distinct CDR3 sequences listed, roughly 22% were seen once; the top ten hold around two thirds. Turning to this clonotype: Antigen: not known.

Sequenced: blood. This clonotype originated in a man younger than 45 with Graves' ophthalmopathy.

The CDR3 bases are TGCGCCAGCAGCGCGACAGGCAACCAACAAGAGACCCAGTACTTC. Residues: CASSATGNQQETQYF. The chain is built from TRBV5-1 and TRBJ2-5, with D possibly TRBD1 on 6 matching bases. From germline, CDR1 is SGHRS and CDR2 YFSETQ. Trimming pared 4 bases from V and 2 bases from J, leaving 15 bases between. The CDR3 has 15 residues.